These T cell receptor beta chains were read from a single sample in a study of OX40 agonist ivuxolimab in advanced cancers. Clones were sequenced by immunoSEQ multiplex PCR, and TCRdb holds only the in-frame ones, with some missing. This table holds 30,000 to 40,000 clones, about 83% found once. Sequenced here: CD4+ or CD8+ T cells sorted from blood, sampled in a trial of the OX40 agonist ivuxolimab. All receptors derive from an adult with an advanced solid tumor such as melanoma, head and neck, liver or kidney cancer. Each CDR3 is given with its conserved first and last residue. A D gene is named only where the DNA matches it firmly. Where a row states a size, it is once, few, many or the class of an expanded clone; other rows omit it.

V	J	size	D	length	DNA	CDR3
TRBV28	TRBJ2-1	.	.	16	TGTGCCAGCACTCAGTTTGGGCGGAGACCCTACAATGAGCAGTTCTTC	CASTQFGRRPYNEQFF
TRBV5-6	TRBJ2-7	.	TRBD1	16	TGTGCCAGCAGCTTGGGCGGGACAGGGTCAATTCAGGGGCAGTACTTC	CASSLGGTGSIQGQYF
TRBV7-8	TRBJ2-2	.	TRBD1	14	TGTGCCAGCAGCTTAGAGGGGGCCACCGGGGAGCTGTTTTTT	CASSLEGATGELFF
TRBV6-1	TRBJ2-5	.	.	13	TGTGCCAGCACGACTGGGGGAAAAGAGACCCAGTACTTC	CASTTGGKETQYF
TRBV6-1	TRBJ2-5	.	.	14	TGTGCCAGCAGTCGAACCGCTTTTGGGGGAAACCAGTACTTC	CASSRTAFGGNQYF
TRBV5-1	TRBJ1-4	.	TRBD1	17	TGCGCCAGCAGCGTCGGACAGGGGGGTTGGGCTAATGAAAAACTGTTTTTT	CASSVGQGGWANEKLFF
TRBV7-8	TRBJ1-1	.	.	15	TGTGCCAGCAGCCCTATGGTGCGTCAGACCACTGAAGCTTTCTTT	CASSPMVRQTTEAFF
TRBV19	TRBJ2-5	.	TRBD2	16	TGTGCCAGTAGTCCAGAGGGCGGGGGGGCCGGAGAGACCCAGTACTTC	CASSPEGGGAGETQYF
TRBV7-2	TRBJ2-5	.	TRBD2	15	TGTGCCAGCAGTTCCGGACCGGGAGGGGTAAGGACCCAGTACTTC	CASSSGPGGVRTQYF
TRBV6-1	TRBJ2-7	.	TRBD2	13	TGTGCCAGCAAGGCGGGAGTTTCCTACGAGCAGTACTTC	CASKAGVSYEQYF
TRBV5-8	TRBJ2-2	.	.	15	TGTGCCAGCAGCTATCGGGCCAGGGGGGCCGGGGAGCTGTTTTTT	CASSYRARGAGELFF
TRBV10-1	TRBJ1-2	once	.	14	TGCGCCAGCATTACACTGGCCCACTTCTATGGCTACACCTTC	CASITLAHFYGYTF
TRBV7-9	TRBJ1-1	.	TRBD1	14	TGTGCCAGCACCGAACAGGGGGCCAACACTGAAGCTTTCTTT	CASTEQGANTEAFF
TRBV6-6	TRBJ1-1	.	TRBD1	15	TGTGCCAGCAGCCAGCAAGACAGGGGACCCACTGAAGCTTTCTTT	CASSQQDRGPTEAFF
TRBV5-5	TRBJ1-4	.	.	15	TGTGCCAGCAGCTTGGATTGGAGCACTAATGAAAAACTGTTTTTT	CASSLDWSTNEKLFF
TRBV6-6	TRBJ1-5	.	.	14	TGTGCCAGCAGTTACTCGAGGGATTCAGGGCCCCTGGGCTTT	CASSYSRDSGPLGF
TRBV5-5	TRBJ2-5	.	.	13	TGTGCCAGCGACGAGGGGGGGCCAGAGACCCAGTACTTC	CASDEGGPETQYF
TRBV25-1	TRBJ2-1	.	.	13	TGTGCCAGCAGGTCCCCAGGGGCCTATGAGCAGTTCTTC	CASRSPGAYEQFF
TRBV5-1	TRBJ2-5	few	TRBD1	15	TGCGCCAGCAGCGCAGGGGACAGGGGAGGCGAGACCCAGTACTTC	CASSAGDRGGETQYF
TRBV2	TRBJ2-5	.	TRBD2	15	TGTGCCAGCAGTATACTAGCGGGCAACCAAGAGACCCAGTACTTC	CASSILAGNQETQYF
TRBV11-2	TRBJ2-7	.	.	15	TGTGCCAGCAGCTTAGATCGGGGTCCCTCCTACGAGCAGTACTTC	CASSLDRGPSYEQYF
TRBV28	TRBJ1-1	.	.	11	TGTGCCTCGCGGGGGAACACTGAAGCTTTCTTT	CASRGNTEAFF
TRBV6-5	TRBJ1-3	.	.	13	TGTGCCAGCAGTACAGGACGGGGAAACACCATATATTTT	CASSTGRGNTIYF
TRBV4-1	TRBJ1-3	.	.	14	TGCGCCAGCAGCCAAGAACCAGGAAAGGACACCATATATTTT	CASSQEPGKDTIYF
TRBV28	TRBJ2-7	.	.	11	TGTGCCAGCGGCTGGCCCTACGAGCAGTACTTC	CASGWPYEQYF
TRBV5-1	TRBJ2-1	.	TRBD1	14	TGCGCCAGCAACCGGGACAGGGGTTTGAATGAGCAGTTCTTC	CASNRDRGLNEQFF
TRBV5-1	TRBJ1-6	.	.	16	TGCGCCAGCAGCTTGGAAAGGAACCCTCTTAATTCACCCCTCCACTTT	CASSLERNPLNSPLHF
TRBV19	TRBJ1-5	.	.	15	TGTGCCAGTAGTCCGCGGGACGGACGCAATCAGCCCCAGCATTTT	CASSPRDGRNQPQHF
TRBV7-9	TRBJ2-2	.	TRBD1	15	TGTGCCAGCAGGACTCGACAGGGAAACACCGGGGAGCTGTTTTTT	CASRTRQGNTGELFF
TRBV5-5	TRBJ2-3	few	TRBD1	14	TGTGCCAGCAGCTTGGGACAGGGAGCAGATACGCAGTATTTT	CASSLGQGADTQYF
TRBV7-3	TRBJ2-3	.	.	12	TGTGCCAGCAGCTCTAGCACAGATACGCAGTATTTT	CASSSSTDTQYF
TRBV7-8	TRBJ2-7	.	TRBD1	15	TGTGCCAGCAGCGACCCGGGACAGGGGGGGTACGAGCAGTACTTC	CASSDPGQGGYEQYF
TRBV6-1	TRBJ2-5	.	TRBD1	13	TGTGCCAGCAGCAGGGGGATCCAAGAGACCCAGTACTTC	CASSRGIQETQYF
TRBV5-6	TRBJ1-6	.	.	15	TGTGCCAGCAGCTCAAACAGGGTTAATAATTCACCCCTCCACTTT	CASSSNRVNNSPLHF
TRBV11-2	TRBJ2-2	.	TRBD2	15	TGTGCCAGCAGCCCCCGGGGGGTAGGGACCGGGGAGCTGTTTTTT	CASSPRGVGTGELFF
TRBV4-1	TRBJ2-1	.	.	15	TGCGCCAGCAGCCAAAGCCAGACCTCAACCAATGAGCAGTTCTTC	CASSQSQTSTNEQFF
TRBV7-8	TRBJ1-5	.	.	13	TGTGCCAGCAGCTTAAGGGTCAATCAGCCCCAGCATTTT	CASSLRVNQPQHF
TRBV7-6	TRBJ2-1	.	.	17	TGTGCCAGCAGCCCCCTACTCCCAGGGGGGAACTACAATGAGCAGTTCTTC	CASSPLLPGGNYNEQFF
TRBV7-2	TRBJ2-2	.	.	16	TGTGCCAGCAGCTTAATTGGGACCGCTAACACCGGGGAGCTGTTTTTT	CASSLIGTANTGELFF
TRBV7-9	TRBJ2-1	.	.	13	TGTGCCAGCAGCTTAAAGGGGGGCTATGAGCAGTTCTTC	CASSLKGGYEQFF
TRBV7-9	TRBJ2-3	.	.	13	TGTGCCAGCAGCCCAAGAGGGCCAGATACGCAGTATTTT	CASSPRGPDTQYF
TRBV6-6	TRBJ2-7	.	TRBD1	16	TGTGCCAGCAGTTACTCAGGACAGGGGAGGTCCTACGAGCAGTACTTC	CASSYSGQGRSYEQYF
TRBV10-1	TRBJ2-2	.	.	14	TGCGCCAGCAGTCGAGAGGGGCTAGGCGGGGAGCTGTTTTTT	CASSREGLGGELFF
TRBV10-3	TRBJ2-1	.	TRBD2	15	TGTGCCATCACCGTCGGACTAGCGGACAACAATGAGCAGTTCTTC	CAITVGLADNNEQFF
TRBV15	TRBJ1-2	.	TRBD1	15	TGTGCCACCAGCCTGGGGGACAGATCTCACTATGGCTACACCTTC	CATSLGDRSHYGYTF
TRBV6-1	TRBJ1-1	.	.	13	TGTGCCAGCAGCCCTAAAGGCAACACTGAAGCTTTCTTT	CASSPKGNTEAFF
TRBV19	TRBJ1-1	.	.	17	TGTGCCAGTAGTATTGGAGGCAGGGCCGTAAGGGTCACTGAAGCTTTCTTT	CASSIGGRAVRVTEAFF
TRBV5-5	TRBJ2-1	.	.	15	TGTGCCAGCACCGCGCTAGCGAGCTCCTACAATGAGCAGTTCTTC	CASTALASSYNEQFF